This T cell receptor beta chain was recovered during a study of T cells in Graves' hyperthyroidism and ophthalmopathy (dated by TCRdb to about 2019). As for the study more broadly: Peripheral blood samples were taken at the time of initial diagnosis, prior to any treatment. In several Graves' hyperthyroidism patients, the study also compared T-cell repertoires from thyroid tissue with T-cell repertoires from blood. To identify TCR V-J signatures that set the groups apart, the researchers used a discovery cohort of roughly 100 patients, made up of roughly 40 with Graves' ophthalmopathy and some 60 with stable Graves' hyperthyroidism. For training and testing, the 110 or so patients in the discovery cohort were randomly divided in a 7:3 ratio. TCR Vbeta CDR3 sequencing of roughly 140 peripheral blood samples (43 ophthalmopathy, 75 or so hyperthyroidism and some 17 progressor patients) is reported in the paper. Prospective prediction of ophthalmopathy was tested in an independent validation cohort of under 20 hyperthyroidism patients and 15 to 17 patients who later progressed to ophthalmopathy. After blood sampling, hyperthyroidism patients were treated with methimazole at a starting dose of 30 mg daily, and ophthalmopathy patients were treated with high-dose intravenous methylprednisolone. General conclusions and limits of the study: In validation, progression to ophthalmopathy was predicted by the model with approximately 67% sensitivity and 72% to 85% specificity, a median of about 6.8 months before onset. Most expanded thyroid clonotypes (frequency above 0.001) were also found in blood, which suggests that blood repertoires may mirror thyroid immune responses. In cross-validation, a model built on a 13 V-J signature told ophthalmopathy apart from stable hyperthyroidism with 85% to 90% sensitivity and around 81% specificity, and in testing the same model reached 80%/75%. No statistical method was used to set the sample size in advance, and investigators knew the group allocation.

Graves' hyperthyroidism was defined as stable when no progression to ophthalmopathy occurred over 18 months of follow-up. Hyperthyroidism patients were aged 18 to 65 years and newly diagnosed, with disease duration of less than 2 months. The study excluded patients with uncontrolled infections, other autoimmune diseases, pregnancy or lactation. Diagnoses were based on clinical symptoms, serum thyroxine and TRAb, thyroid ultrasound and orbital computed tomography. Ficoll-Paque density gradient centrifugation was used to isolate PBMCs from approximately 10 ml of fresh peripheral blood. Trizol reagent was used to extract total RNA, and RNA quality was then checked on an Agilent 2100 Bioanalyzer. Amplification of TCR beta CDR3 regions was carried out from RNA transcripts. For the first round of RT-PCR on the TCR CDR3, the HTBI primer set was used together with the Qiagen OneStep RT-PCR kit. Libraries were constructed in a second round of multiplex PCR, after which size selection and purification were performed. Libraries were sequenced paired-end with 100 bp reads on an Illumina HiSeq2000. The authors processed their data as follows. SOAPnuke was used to process the raw data, removing reads that contained adapters or uncalled bases, had a mean Phred below 15, or lacked an exact match to the constant primer or identifier. High-quality paired reads were merged with COPE v1.2.5, and unique nucleotide sequences were defined as clonotypes. MiTCR v1.1 was used to align the clonotypes against IMGT TRBV, TRBD and TRBJ reference segments. Only V-J combinations with frequency above 0.0001, covering about 99% of repertoires, were analysed. A TCS score was defined as the ratio between F50 (clonal expansion) and ExV (chaos), using BLOSUM62-based TCRdist between CDR3 peptides within each V-J. Welch's t-statistics and random forest reduced 500 to 550 V-J features to roughly 13, which were used in a naive Bayes classifier (R e1071). TCRdb reanalyzed the raw reads on its own, using fastp at Q25 for trimming and MiXCR for clone calling, and kept in-frame beta chains. Under each unique CDR3 protein, matching rows form one entry showing the most common genes and DNA. These V and J calls derive from TCRdb rather than the authors' analysis. The table for this sample lists about 350,000 distinct CDR3 sequences; approximately 13% of them were counted only once. Around 24% of the sample lies in the top ten.

V loses 3 bases of germline sequence and J loses 3 bases, and the interval between the two ends is 10 bases. The CDR3 runs 14 amino acids, cysteine and phenylalanine included. The only DNA kept is the CDR3, 42 bases in frame from the first base. As encoded in the germline V gene (reference sequence), CDR1 is WNHNN while CDR2 is SYGVQD. This clonotype was counted at least ten times. Its cognate antigen has yet to be identified. Nothing much larger sits one base from this clone, and base qualities are not available. The sequencing sample was made of blood. This receptor was identified in a woman in her thirties with Graves' hyperthyroidism. The chain links TRBV10-1 with TRBJ2-3, with TRBD1 perhaps the D gene, on 5 matching bases. The CDR3 here reads CASSEGVETDTQYF. The nucleotide sequence is given as TGCGCCAGCAGTGAAGGGGTGGAGACAGATACGCAGTATTTT.